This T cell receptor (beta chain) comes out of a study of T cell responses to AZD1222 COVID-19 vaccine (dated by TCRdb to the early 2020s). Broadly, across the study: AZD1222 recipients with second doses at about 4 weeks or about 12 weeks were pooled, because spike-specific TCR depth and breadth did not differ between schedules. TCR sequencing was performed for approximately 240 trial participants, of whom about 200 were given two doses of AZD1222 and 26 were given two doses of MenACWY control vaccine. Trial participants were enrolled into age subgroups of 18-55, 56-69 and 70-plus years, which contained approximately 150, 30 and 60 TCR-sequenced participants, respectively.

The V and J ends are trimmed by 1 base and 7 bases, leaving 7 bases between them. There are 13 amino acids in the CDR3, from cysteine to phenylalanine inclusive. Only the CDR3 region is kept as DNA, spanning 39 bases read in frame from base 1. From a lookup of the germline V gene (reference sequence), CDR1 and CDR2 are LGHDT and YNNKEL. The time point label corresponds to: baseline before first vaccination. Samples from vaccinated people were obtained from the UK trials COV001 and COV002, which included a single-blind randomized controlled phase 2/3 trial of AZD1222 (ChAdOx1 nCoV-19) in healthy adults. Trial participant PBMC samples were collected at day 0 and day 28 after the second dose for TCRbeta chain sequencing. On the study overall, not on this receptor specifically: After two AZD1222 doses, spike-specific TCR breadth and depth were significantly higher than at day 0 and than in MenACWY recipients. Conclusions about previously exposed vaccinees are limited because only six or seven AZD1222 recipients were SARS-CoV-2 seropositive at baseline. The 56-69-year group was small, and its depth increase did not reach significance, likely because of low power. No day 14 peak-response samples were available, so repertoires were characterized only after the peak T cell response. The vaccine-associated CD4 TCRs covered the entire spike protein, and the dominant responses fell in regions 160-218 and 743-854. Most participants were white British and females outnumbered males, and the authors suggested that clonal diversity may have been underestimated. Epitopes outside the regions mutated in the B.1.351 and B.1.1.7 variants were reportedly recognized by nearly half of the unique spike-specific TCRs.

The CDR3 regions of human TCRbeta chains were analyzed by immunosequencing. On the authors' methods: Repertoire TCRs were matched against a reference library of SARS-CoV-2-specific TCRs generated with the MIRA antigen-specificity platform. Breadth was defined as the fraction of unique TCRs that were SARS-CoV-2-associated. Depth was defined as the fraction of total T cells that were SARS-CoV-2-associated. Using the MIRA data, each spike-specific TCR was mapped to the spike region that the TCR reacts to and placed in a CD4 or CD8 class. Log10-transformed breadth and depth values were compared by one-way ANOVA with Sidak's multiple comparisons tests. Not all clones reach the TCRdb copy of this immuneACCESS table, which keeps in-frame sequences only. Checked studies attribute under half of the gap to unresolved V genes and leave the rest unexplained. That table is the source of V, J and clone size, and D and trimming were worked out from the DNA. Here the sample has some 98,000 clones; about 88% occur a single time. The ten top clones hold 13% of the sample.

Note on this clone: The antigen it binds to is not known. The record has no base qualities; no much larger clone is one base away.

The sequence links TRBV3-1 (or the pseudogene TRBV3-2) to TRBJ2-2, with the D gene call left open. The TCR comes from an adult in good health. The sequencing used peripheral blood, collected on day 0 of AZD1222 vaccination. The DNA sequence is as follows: TGTGCCAGCAGCCAAGGGGGTTTCGGGGAGCTGTTTTTT. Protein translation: CASSQGGFGELFF.